This section outlines one TCR beta chain sequence together with its context. Its specific antigen is unknown. Per-base qualities were not stored, and no clone one base away is much larger. Including cysteine and phenylalanine, the CDR3 has 16 amino acids. This entry keeps only the CDR3 DNA: 48 bases, framed from base 1. Reading the germline V gene gives CDR1 LGHNA and CDR2 YNFKEQ. V is cut back by 2 bases and J by 6 bases, with 9 bases in the junction unmatched. These data come from a study of cytomegalovirus exposure and HLA in healthy donors (dated by TCRdb to between 2016 and 2019). About the full investigation: According to a later analysis, the approximately 120 validation repertoires were produced on the same platform as the roughly 600 repertoires of the first cohort. To predict cytomegalovirus infection status, the study brought together high-throughput TCR immunosequencing, statistical association of individual TCRs with disease status, and machine learning. Besides the first cohort of approximately 670 subjects, a separate validation cohort made up of 90 to 150 different subjects was used. The study aimed to test whether cataloging public T cell receptors could reveal signatures of past pathogen exposure. The paper's findings and limits, for the study overall: A few of the identified cytomegalovirus-associated TCR beta chains were confirmed in vitro to be specific for cytomegalovirus antigens. Most TCR sequences were seen in very few donors, while some public TCRs were found in many individuals. The classifier was reported to diagnose cytomegalovirus status with high specificity and sensitivity in both the original and validation cohorts. All 120 or so repertoires were used to score co-occurrence in the validation cohort in a later analysis, because that analysis had no HLA typing for the cohort. According to the authors, the approach could potentially be generalized to other disease states and immunological phenotypes. The study listed 150 to 200 TCR beta chains as associated with cytomegalovirus. A later analysis found that TCRs clustered in the first cohort also tended to co-occur in the 120 validation repertoires, with 90% to 95% of cluster scores above 0.

The donors were included in the validation cohort of 120 subjects, a group kept apart from the approximately 700-subject first cohort. Library preparation was by the immunoSEQ multiplex PCR assay. The original methods were these. To diagnose cytomegalovirus status from the catalog of TCR beta chain sequences, a statistical classification framework was built. Sourced from immuneACCESS, this table was stored by TCRdb with only in-frame sequences that have V and J called. A share of the clones is absent; for the studies checked, an unresolved V gene accounts for under half, and the remainder has no known explanation. V, J and clone size were drawn from that table, and D and trimming were deduced from the DNA. This sample is represented by a few hundred thousand clones; around 90% of them were singletons. Clones ranked in the top ten supply 0.9% to 1% of the sample.

The sample taken for sequencing was PBMCs. The sequence came from a man aged 25-45 years in good health and CMV-seronegative. The V and J genes are TRBV4-2 and TRBJ2-1; 8 bases in between match TRBD1. Here is the DNA: TGTGCCAGCAGCCAACCCCGGACAGGGTCTCGCAATGAGCAGTTCTTC. Protein translation: CASSQPRTGSRNEQFF.